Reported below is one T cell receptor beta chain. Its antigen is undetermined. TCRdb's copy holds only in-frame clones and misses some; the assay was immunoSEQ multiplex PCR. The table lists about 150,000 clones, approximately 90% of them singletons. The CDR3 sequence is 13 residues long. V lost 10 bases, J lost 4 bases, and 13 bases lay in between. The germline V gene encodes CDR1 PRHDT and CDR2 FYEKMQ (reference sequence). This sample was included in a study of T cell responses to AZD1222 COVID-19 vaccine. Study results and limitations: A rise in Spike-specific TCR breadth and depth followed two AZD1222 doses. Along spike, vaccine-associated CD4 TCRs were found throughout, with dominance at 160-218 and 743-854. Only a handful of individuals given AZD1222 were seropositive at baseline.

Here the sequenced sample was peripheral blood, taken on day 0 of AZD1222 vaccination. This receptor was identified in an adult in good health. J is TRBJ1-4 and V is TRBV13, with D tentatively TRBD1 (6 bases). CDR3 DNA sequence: TGTGCCACCACAGGGCCCGATAATGAAAAACTGTTTTTT. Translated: CATTGPDNEKLFF.